This T cell receptor (beta chain) was sequenced during a study of blood T cell repertoires in COVID-19. Across the whole study: Both acute and convalescent COVID-19 samples were obtained from the United States, Italy and Spain.

Profiling relied on immunoSEQ multiplex PCR, and the TCRdb table lists in-frame clones only, not all of them. Of under 300,000 clones listed, about 88% are singletons. Germline V CDR1 and CDR2: SGHRS, YFSETQ. Trimming pared 5 bases from V and 5 bases from J, leaving 16 bases between. The CDR3 loop spans 14 amino acids. The receptor's source is a woman in her fifties or sixties who had recovered from COVID-19. V usage is TRBV5-1 and J usage is TRBJ1-1, with D possibly TRBD1 on 6 matching bases. Sequencing was done on a sample of PBMCs or T cells enriched from blood (not recorded which). This CDR3 is CASRIDRQGTEAFF. The CDR3 bases are TGCGCCAGCAGAATCGACAGGCAGGGTACTGAAGCTTTCTTT.